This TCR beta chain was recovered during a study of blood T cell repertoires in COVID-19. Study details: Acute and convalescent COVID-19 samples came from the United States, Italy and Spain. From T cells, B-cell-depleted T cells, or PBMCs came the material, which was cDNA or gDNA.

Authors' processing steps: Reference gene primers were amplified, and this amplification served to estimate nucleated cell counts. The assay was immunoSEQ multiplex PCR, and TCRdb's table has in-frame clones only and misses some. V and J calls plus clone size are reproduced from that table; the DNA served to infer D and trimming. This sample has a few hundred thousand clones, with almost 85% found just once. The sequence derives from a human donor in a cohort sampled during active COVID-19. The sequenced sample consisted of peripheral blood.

The CDR3 nucleotides are TGTGCCAGCAGCTTGGTCAGGGATGGGGATACGCAGTATTTT. Its protein is CASSLVRDGDTQYF. The rearrangement uses TRBV13 and TRBJ2-3; D possibly corresponds to TRBD1 (5 bases). V lost 3 bases and J lost 6, with 13 bases in between. Germline CDR1 reads PRHDT; CDR2 reads FYEKMQ (reference sequence). The CDR3 consists of 14 residues. Full variable domain (missing parts from reference TRBV13 and TRBJ2-3): AAGVIQSPRHLIKEKRETATLKCYPIPRHDTVYWYQQGPGQDPQFLISFYEKMQSDKGSIPDRFSAQQFSDYHSELNMSSLELGDSALYFCASSLVRDGDTQYFGPGTRLTVL.